The rows below give T cell receptor beta chains drawn from one sample of a study of vaccination and CD4 T cells after COVID-19. MiXCR, applied by TCRdb to the PCR reads, yields one record per CDR3 protein. The table records around 16,000 distinct CDR3 sequences, less than 60% of them present only once. No antigens are known for them. What was sequenced was CD4+ T cells from blood, cultured in vitro. These receptors were collected from a human donor who had recovered from COVID-19. Both conserved end residues are part of each CDR3.

J: TRBJ1-1; V: TRBV30; CDR3: CAWKGEGNTEAFF
J: TRBJ1-2; V: TRBV5-4; CDR3: CASSLAPVYYGYTF
J: TRBJ1-1; V: TRBV7-9; CDR3: CASSLNPGNTEAFF
J: .; V: TRBV6-1; CDR3: CASKGVAGDYEQYF
J: TRBJ1-2; V: TRBV19; CDR3: CASSIRDEIRYTF
J: TRBJ1-2; V: TRBV2; CDR3: CASSDTTTYQGYTF
J: TRBJ2-1; V: TRBV10-1; CDR3: CASSPGTPYNEQFF
J: TRBJ2-3; V: TRBV5-4; CDR3: CASSSGTGSTDTQYF
J: TRBJ1-2; V: TRBV9; CDR3: CASTSGPLYGYTF
J: TRBJ1-2; V: TRBV18; CDR3: CASSPEGTLSSYTF
J: TRBJ1-5; V: TRBV6-5; CDR3: CASSYKGGAAHQPQHF
J: TRBJ2-7; V: TRBV21-1; CDR3: CASSKGEGLAGLELYEQYF
J: TRBJ1-2; V: TRBV7-9; CDR3: CASTSEAVDYTF
J: TRBJ2-7; V: TRBV19; CDR3: CASTLYWGQGAGEQYF
J: TRBJ1-5; V: TRBV15; CDR3: CATSRDTYSNQPQHF
J: TRBJ2-5; V: TRBV12-3/TRBV12-4; CDR3: CASRQGELDQETQYF